The clone carrying this T cell receptor beta chain was observed a handful of times. The sample comes from a study of blood T cell repertoires in COVID-19. Study-wide background: Researchers got acute and convalescent COVID-19 samples from the United States, Italy and Spain.

As handled by the study authors: Amplification with reference gene primers provided the estimates of nucleated cell counts. The protocol was immunoSEQ multiplex PCR, while the TCRdb copy is restricted to in-frame clones and leaves out a portion. That table gives V, J and clone size, and the DNA gave D and trimming. The sample holds 350,000 to 400,000 clones, about nine tenths seen once. Material: PBMCs or T cells enriched from blood (not recorded which). This sequence originates from a woman in her thirties or forties who had been exposed to COVID-19.

The CDR3: CASNPASSYNSPLHF. The CDR3 bases are TGTGCCAGTAACCCAGCGAGCTCCTATAATTCACCCCTCCACTTT. The chain uses TRBV19 and TRBJ1-6; D is unresolved. V was pared by 7 bases and J by 0 bases, with 10 bases between. The CDR3 is 15 residues long. In germline, CDR1 is LNHDA, CDR2 SQIVND (reference sequence).